These 5 T cell receptor beta chains were sequenced from one sample in a study of blood T cells in healthy people across ages. Together with a sample-barcoded 5' primer, a J-beta primer mix was included in a second PCR lasting about 6 to 12 cycles. TCRdb used MiXCR to reprocess the 5' RACE reads, holding one entry per CDR3 protein. The sample lists approximately 810,000 distinct CDR3 sequences, roughly 34% occurring once. Source material: blood. The receptor source for this set is a man aged 18 to 35 in good health.

This clonotype was recorded many times. This chain connects TRBV5-1 to TRBJ2-3, with 8 bases that match TRBD2. V lost 4 bases and J lost 2; bases outside the gene matches: 15. CDR3 length: 18 residues. Germline V lookup: CDR1 SGHRS, CDR2 YFSETQ. The CDR3 here is CASSPFSGRGAPTDTQYF. Written as DNA, the CDR3 is TGCGCCAGCAGCCCCTTTTCGGGGCGGGGGGCTCCCACAGATACGCAGTATTTT.

The chain couples TRBV7-2 to TRBJ2-5, with D perhaps TRBD1 (5 bases). The V end was cut by 1 base, the J end by 11 bases, with 14 bases between. The germline V gene encodes CDR1 SGHTA and CDR2 FQGNSA. This CDR3 comprises 13 residues. CDR3 nucleotides: TGTGCCAGCAGCTTAGAGTCAGACAGACCGCAGTACTTC. It yields the protein CASSLESDRPQYF.

In its sample, this clonotype was seen many times. V is TRBV6-5 and J is TRBJ2-1; 9 bases fit TRBD2. This CDR3 has 15 residues. V gave up 5 bases and J gave up 3 bases; unmatched junction bases: 5. Germline V gene data show CDR1 as MNHEY and CDR2 as SVGAGI. The CDR3 DNA reads TGTGCCAGCAGTCTGGGCGGGGGGGTCTACAATGAGCAGTTCTTC. Translated: CASSLGGGVYNEQFF.

This clonotype was counted between two and nine times. The rearrangement uses TRBV7-2 and TRBJ1-1, with TRBD1 identical over 10 bases. The trim removed 6 bases at V and 8 bases at J, leaving 18 bases unmatched. The germline V gene encodes CDR1 SGHTA and CDR2 FQGNSA. This CDR3 is 17 amino acids long. The CDR3, as DNA: TGTGCCAGCAGACGCCCAGTTTTTCGGGACAGGGGCCTCGAAGCTTTCTTT. This translates into CASRRPVFRDRGLEAFF.

V gene TRBV18 combines with J gene TRBJ2-3; weak D call: TRBD1 (5 bases). Between the trimmed V and J ends, which lost 3 bases and 5 bases, there was a span of 18 bases. This CDR3 has 16 residues. Germline loops: CDR1 KGHSH, CDR2 LQKENI. CDR3 DNA sequence: TGTGCCAGCTCACCTCCGACTGCTACGCAGGGAGATACGCAGTATTTT. This codes for CASSPPTATQGDTQYF.